One sample yielded the 5 T cell receptor beta chains listed below, sequenced in a study of tumor-infiltrating lymphocytes in primary liver carcinoma. From around 18-30 mg of unsorted bulk tissue, DNA and RNA were co-extracted together. From 450 to 550 ng total RNA, TCR beta cDNA was generated with a primer in the constant region. ARM-PCR, slightly modified, supplied the TCR beta libraries through three nested multiplex PCR rounds. For about 11 cycles apiece, the opening two PCR rounds ran with TRBV1-TRBV30 forward primers and a C-beta reverse primer. TCRdb processed the multiplex PCR reads anew with MiXCR; each CDR3 protein has one entry. The table shows roughly 100,000 distinct CDR3 sequences, with roughly 80% occurring only once. Sample: liver tumor tissue from sampling region 3. The subset was: tumor region T3, left-lateral pole. The receptors shown here come from a man aged 35 to 55 with primary liver carcinoma and hepatitis B virus infection.

As regards this clonotype: At one boundary the junction diverges from the germline segment, which might be a read error. The CDR3 DNA sequence: TGTGCAAGCAGCCAAGACGGCGGCAGCCGGGCCGGGGAGCCGTTTTTT. Encoded protein: CASSQDGGSRAGEPFF. J is TRBJ2-2 and V is TRBV14, with a weak D call TRBD2 (5 bases). Per germline, CDR1 SGHDN and CDR2 FVKESK. The CDR3 sequence is 16 residues long.

Note on this clonotype: A much larger clone differs by one base, so this may be a read error. This CDR3 is CANTGGVETQYF. CDR3 coding DNA: TGTGCCAACACTGGGGGAGTGGAGACCCAGTACTTC. The chain links TRBV28 to TRBJ2-5; D possibly matches TRBD1 or TRBD2 (5 bases each). V gave up 10 bases and J gave up 5 bases, with 14 bases separating them. The CDR3 runs to 12 residues. Germline lookup yields CDR1 MDHEN and CDR2 SYDVKM.

In the case of this clonotype: One junction end disagrees with the germline gene, perhaps due to a read error. The chain combines TRBV28 with TRBJ1-5, with D tentatively TRBD1 (6 bases). The DNA end is more similar to TRBJ2-3, so the J call may be wrong. The CDR3 is 12 residues long. In germline, CDR1 is MDHEN, CDR2 SYDVKM. The CDR3 is CANSSRGQPQYF. Written as DNA, the CDR3 is TGTGCCAACAGTTCCAGGGGTCAGCCCCAGTATTTT.

The genes are TRBV6-2 or TRBV6-3 and TRBJ2-7; a possible D gene is TRBD1 (6 bases). CDR1 and CDR2 from the germline V gene are MNHEY and SVGEGT. This CDR3 contains 14 residues. Here the CDR3 DNA reads TGTGTCATCAGCCTCCGGAACAGGGCCCACGAGCAGTACTTC. Encoded protein: CVISLRNRAHEQYF.

The rearrangement joins TRBV12-3 or TRBV12-4 to TRBJ2-1; TRBD2 matches 11 bases. This CDR3 spans 15 amino acids. This CDR3 reads CVNTSRLAGRGEQFF. CDR3 DNA: TGTGTCAACACTTCGAGACTAGCGGGAAGGGGTGAGCAGTTCTTC.